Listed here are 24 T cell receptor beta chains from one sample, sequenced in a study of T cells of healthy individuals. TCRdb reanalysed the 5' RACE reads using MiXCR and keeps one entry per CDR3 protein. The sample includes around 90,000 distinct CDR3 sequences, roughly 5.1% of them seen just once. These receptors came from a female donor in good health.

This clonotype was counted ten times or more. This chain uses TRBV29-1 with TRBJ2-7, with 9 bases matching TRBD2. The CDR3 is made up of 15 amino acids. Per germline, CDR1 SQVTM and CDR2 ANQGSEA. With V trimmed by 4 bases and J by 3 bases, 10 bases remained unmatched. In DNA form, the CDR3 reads TGCAGCGTTGTTTGGCGGGAGCGGGGGGACTACGAGCAGTACTTC. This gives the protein CSVVWRERGDYEQYF.

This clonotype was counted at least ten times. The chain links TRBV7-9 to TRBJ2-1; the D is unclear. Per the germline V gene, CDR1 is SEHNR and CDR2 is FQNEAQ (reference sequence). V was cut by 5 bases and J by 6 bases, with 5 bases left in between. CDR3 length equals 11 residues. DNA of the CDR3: TGTGCCAGCAGCGCCATCAATGAGCAGTTCTTC. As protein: CASSAINEQFF.

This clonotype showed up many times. CDR3 coding DNA: TGTGCCAGCAGCCTCTCCGGGAATCAGCCCCAGCATTTT. It is translated as CASSLSGNQPQHF. The chain couples TRBV7-9 to TRBJ1-5, with no clear D. Germline CDR1 and CDR2: SEHNR and FQNEAQ (reference sequence). The length of the CDR3 is 13 residues. The germline V and J ends were trimmed by 5 bases and 4 bases, with 9 bases remaining between them. The complete variable domain, with remaining parts taken from reference TRBV7-9 and TRBJ1-5, reads DTGVSQNPRHKITKRGQNVTFRCDPISEHNRLYWYRQTLGQGPEFLTYFQNEAQLEKSRLLSDRFSAERPKGSFSTLEIQRTEQGDSAMYLCASSLSGNQPQHFGDGTRLSIL.

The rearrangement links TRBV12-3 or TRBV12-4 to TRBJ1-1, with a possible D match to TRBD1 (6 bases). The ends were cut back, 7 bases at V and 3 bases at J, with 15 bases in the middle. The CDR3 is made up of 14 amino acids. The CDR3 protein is CASIQQGPHTEAFF. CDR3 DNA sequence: TGTGCCAGCATTCAACAGGGTCCCCACACTGAAGCTTTCTTT.

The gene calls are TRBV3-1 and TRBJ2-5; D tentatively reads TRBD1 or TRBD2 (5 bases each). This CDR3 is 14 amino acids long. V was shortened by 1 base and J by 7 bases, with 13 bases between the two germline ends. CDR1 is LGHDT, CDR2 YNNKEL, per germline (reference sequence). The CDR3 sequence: CASSQARGLGTQYF. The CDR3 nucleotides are TGTGCCAGCAGCCAAGCCCGGGGCCTTGGGACCCAGTACTTC.

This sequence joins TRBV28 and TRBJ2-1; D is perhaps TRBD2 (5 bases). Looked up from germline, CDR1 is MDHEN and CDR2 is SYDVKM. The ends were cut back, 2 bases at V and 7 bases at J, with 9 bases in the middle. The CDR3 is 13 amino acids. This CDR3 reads CASSLLPGNEQFF. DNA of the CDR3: TGTGCCAGCAGTTTACTACCGGGGAATGAGCAGTTCTTC. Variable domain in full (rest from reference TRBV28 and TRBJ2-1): DVKVTQSSRYLVKRTGEKVFLECVQDMDHENMFWYRQDPGLGLRLIYFSYDVKMKEKGDIPEGYSVSREKKERFSLILESASTNQTSMYLCASSLLPGNEQFFGPGTRLTVL.

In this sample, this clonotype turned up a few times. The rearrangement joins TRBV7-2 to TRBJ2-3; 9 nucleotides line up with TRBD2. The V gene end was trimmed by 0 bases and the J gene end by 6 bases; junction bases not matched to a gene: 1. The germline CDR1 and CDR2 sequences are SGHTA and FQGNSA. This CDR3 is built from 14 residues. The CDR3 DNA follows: TGTGCCAGCAGCTTAGCGCTAGCGGGGGATACGCAGTATTTT. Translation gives CASSLALAGDTQYF.

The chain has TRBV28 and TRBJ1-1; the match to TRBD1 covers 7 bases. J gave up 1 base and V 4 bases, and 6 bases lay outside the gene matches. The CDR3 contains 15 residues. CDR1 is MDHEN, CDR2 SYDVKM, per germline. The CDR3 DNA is TGTGCCAGCAGTTCCGCCGGGACAGCGAACACTGAAGCTTTCTTT. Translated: CASSSAGTANTEAFF.

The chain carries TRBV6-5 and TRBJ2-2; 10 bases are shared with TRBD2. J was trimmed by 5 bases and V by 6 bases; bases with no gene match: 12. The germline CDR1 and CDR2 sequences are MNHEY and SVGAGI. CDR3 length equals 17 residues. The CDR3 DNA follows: TGTGCCAGCAGGACCGGCGGGAGCGGGAGGGTTACCGGGGAGCTGTTTTTT. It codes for CASRTGGSGRVTGELFF.

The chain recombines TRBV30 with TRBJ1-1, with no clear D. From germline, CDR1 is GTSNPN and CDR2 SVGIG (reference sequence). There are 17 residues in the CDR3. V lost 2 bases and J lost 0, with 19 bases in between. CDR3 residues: CAWSSLDRVAMNTEAFF. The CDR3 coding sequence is TGTGCCTGGAGTTCACTAGATAGGGTAGCAATGAACACTGAAGCTTTCTTT.

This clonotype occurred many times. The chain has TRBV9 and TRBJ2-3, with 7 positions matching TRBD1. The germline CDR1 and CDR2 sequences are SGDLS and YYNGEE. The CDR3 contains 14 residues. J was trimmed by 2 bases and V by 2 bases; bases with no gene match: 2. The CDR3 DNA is TGTGCCAGCAGCGTTCAGGGGGTCACAGATACGCAGTATTTT. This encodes CASSVQGVTDTQYF.

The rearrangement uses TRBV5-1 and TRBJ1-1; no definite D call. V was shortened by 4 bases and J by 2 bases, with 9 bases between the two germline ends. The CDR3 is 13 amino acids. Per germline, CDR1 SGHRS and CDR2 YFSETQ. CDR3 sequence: CASSRQPNTEAFF. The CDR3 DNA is TGCGCCAGCAGCCGCCAGCCTAACACTGAAGCTTTCTTT.

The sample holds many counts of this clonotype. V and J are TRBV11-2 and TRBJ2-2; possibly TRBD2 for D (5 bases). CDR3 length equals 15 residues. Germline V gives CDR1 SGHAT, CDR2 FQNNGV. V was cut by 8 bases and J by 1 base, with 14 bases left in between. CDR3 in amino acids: CASGSGNLNTGELFF. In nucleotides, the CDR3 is TGTGCCAGCGGATCCGGGAACCTGAACACCGGGGAGCTGTTTTTT.

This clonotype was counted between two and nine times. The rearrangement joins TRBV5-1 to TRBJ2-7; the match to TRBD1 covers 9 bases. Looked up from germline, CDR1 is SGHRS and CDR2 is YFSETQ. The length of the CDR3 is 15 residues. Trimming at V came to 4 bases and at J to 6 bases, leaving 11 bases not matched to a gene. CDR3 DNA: TGCGCCAGCAGCCCCGCCATCGACAGGGGGAGCGAGCAGTACTTC. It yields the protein CASSPAIDRGSEQYF. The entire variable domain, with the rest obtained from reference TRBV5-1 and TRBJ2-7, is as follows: KAGVTQTPRYLIKTRGQQVTLSCSPISGHRSVSWYQQTPGQGLQFLFEYFSETQRNKGNFPGRFSGRQFSNSRSEMNVSTLELGDSALYLCASSPAIDRGSEQYFGPGTRLTVT.

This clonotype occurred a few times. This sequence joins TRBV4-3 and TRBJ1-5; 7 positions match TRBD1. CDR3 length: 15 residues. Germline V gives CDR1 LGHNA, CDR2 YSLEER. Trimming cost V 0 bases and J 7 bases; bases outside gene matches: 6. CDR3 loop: CASSQDKQGNQPQHF. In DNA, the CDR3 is TGCGCCAGCAGCCAAGATAAACAGGGGAACCAGCCCCAGCATTTT.

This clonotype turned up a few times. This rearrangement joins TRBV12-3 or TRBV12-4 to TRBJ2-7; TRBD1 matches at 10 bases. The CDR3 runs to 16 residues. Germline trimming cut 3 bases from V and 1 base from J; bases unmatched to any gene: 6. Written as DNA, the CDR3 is TGTGCCAGCAGTTTGGCTCCGGGACAGGGGTCCTACGAGCAGTACTTC. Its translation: CASSLAPGQGSYEQYF.

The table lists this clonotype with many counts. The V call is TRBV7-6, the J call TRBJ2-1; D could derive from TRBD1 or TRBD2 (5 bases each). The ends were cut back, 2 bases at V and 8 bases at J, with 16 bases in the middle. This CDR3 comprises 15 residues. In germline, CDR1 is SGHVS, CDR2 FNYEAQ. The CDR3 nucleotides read TGTGCCAGCAGCTTATTCGCAGGGACCAATCATGAGCAGTTCTTC. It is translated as CASSLFAGTNHEQFF.

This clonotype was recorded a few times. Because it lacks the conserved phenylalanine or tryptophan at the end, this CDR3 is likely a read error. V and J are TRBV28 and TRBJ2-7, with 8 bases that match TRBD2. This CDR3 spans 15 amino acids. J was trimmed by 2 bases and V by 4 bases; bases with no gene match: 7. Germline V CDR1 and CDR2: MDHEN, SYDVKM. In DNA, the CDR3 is TGTGCCAGCAGTTCACTAGCGGTAGTGACCTACGAGCAGTACTTA. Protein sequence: CASSSLAVVTYEQYL.

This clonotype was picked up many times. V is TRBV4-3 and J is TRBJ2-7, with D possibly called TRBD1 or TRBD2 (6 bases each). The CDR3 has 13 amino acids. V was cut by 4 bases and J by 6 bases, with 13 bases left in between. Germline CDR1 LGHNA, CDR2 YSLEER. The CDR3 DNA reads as TGCGCCAGCAGCCTCCTGGGGGGCCTCGAGCAGTACTTC. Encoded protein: CASSLLGGLEQYF.

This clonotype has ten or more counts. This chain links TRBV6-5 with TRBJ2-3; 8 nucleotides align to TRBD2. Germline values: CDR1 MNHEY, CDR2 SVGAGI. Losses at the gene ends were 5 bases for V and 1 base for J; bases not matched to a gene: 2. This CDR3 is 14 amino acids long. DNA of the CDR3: TGTGCCAGCAGTGTTAGCGGGGGCACAGATACGCAGTATTTT. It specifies CASSVSGGTDTQYF.

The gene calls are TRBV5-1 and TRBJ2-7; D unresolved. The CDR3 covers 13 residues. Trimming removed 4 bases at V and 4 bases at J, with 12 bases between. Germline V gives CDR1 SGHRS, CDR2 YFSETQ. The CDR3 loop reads CASSQHSEYEQYF. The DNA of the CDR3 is TGCGCCAGCAGCCAACACTCCGAGTACGAGCAGTACTTC.

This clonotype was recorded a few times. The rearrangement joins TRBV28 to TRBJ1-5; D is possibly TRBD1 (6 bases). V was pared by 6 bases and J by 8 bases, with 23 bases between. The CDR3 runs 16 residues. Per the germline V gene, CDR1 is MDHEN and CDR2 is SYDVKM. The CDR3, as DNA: TGTGCCAGCAGCGACCCCAGGGGCCGAGCGGGAGAGCCCCAGCATTTT. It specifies CASSDPRGRAGEPQHF.

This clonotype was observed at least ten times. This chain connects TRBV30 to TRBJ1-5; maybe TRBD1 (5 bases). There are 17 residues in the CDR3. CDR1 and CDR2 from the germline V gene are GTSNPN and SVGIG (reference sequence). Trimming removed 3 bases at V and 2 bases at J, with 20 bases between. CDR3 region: CAWRDKLAGLRNQPQHF. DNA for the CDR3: TGTGCCTGGAGGGATAAACTTGCAGGGCTTCGCAATCAGCCCCAGCATTTT. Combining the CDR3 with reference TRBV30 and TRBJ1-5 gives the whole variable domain SQTIHQWPATLVQPVGSPLSLECTVEGTSNPNLYWYRQAAGRGLQLLFYSVGIGQISSEVPQNLSASRPQDRQFILSSKKLLLSDSGFYLCAWRDKLAGLRNQPQHFGDGTRLSIL.

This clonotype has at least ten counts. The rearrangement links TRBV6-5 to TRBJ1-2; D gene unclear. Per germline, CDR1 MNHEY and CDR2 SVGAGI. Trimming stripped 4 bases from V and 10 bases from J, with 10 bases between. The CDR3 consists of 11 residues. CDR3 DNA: TGTGCCAGCAGTTGGGGTAGTGTCTACACCTTC. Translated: CASSWGSVYTF.